In its sample, the clone carrying this T cell receptor (beta chain) was seen once. Its antigen is not known. The protocol was immunoSEQ multiplex PCR, while the TCRdb copy is restricted to in-frame clones and leaves out a portion. Of 850,000 to 1,200,000 clones in the sample, more than 65% were seen once. The data originate from a study of shared clonotypes between healthy human individuals. About the study: Donor ages ranged 18 to 49 years: a couple of women, three men. Whole-study findings and limits: In the sorted subsets, rarefaction showed sequencing was incomplete despite large depth.

CDR1 and CDR2 from the germline V gene are KGHSH and LQKENI. Trimming took 3 bases from V and 0 from J, leaving 13 bases between them. There are 16 residues in the CDR3. The source of this sequence is a man in his late teens or twenties in good health. The sequenced sample consisted of memory CD4+ T cells sorted from blood. Sample subset: CD45RA-negative fraction. The chain has TRBV18 and TRBJ2-3, with unresolved D. CDR3 bases: TGTGCCAGCTCACCGGCGGAGCTTATAAGCACAGATACGCAGTATTTT. Amino acids: CASSPAELISTDTQYF.